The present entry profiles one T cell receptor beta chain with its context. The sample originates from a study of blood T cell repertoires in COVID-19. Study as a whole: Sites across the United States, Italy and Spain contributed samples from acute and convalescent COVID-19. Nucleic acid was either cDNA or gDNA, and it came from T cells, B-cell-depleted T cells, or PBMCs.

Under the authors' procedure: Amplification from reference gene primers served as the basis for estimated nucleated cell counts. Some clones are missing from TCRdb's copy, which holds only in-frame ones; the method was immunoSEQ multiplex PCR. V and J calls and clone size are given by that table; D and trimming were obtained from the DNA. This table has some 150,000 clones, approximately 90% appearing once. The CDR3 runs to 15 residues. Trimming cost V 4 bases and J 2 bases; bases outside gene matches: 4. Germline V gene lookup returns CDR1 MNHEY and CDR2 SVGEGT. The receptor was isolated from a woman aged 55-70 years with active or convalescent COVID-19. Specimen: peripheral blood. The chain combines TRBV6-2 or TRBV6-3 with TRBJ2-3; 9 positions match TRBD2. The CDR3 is CASSFSGGHTDTQYF. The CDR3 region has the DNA TGTGCCAGCAGTTTTAGCGGGGGCCACACAGATACGCAGTATTTT.